These T cell receptor beta chains were read from a single sample in a study of CD8+ T cells in alopecia areata. Profiled with immunoSEQ multiplex PCR; TCRdb holds only in-frame clones, not every one. The sample includes 95,000 to 150,000 clones, more than 45% of them seen just once. Source: CD4+ T cells sorted from blood, taken at week 4, from a patient treated with tofacitinib. Every receptor here comes from a human donor with alopecia areata. Both conserved end residues are part of each CDR3. Fields, in order: CDR3 protein, CDR3 DNA, D gene, V gene, clone size, J gene. The D gene is left open where the match is weak. Not every row has a clone size; where given, it reads once, few, many or a size class.

CASSAKTSGRTDTQYF TGTGCCAGCAGTGCCAAAACTAGCGGGAGGACAGATACGCAGTATTTT TRBD2 TRBV6-1 NA TRBJ2-3
CSVDLALGRADTQYF TGCAGCGTTGATCTTGCATTGGGGCGCGCAGATACGCAGTATTTT NA TRBV29-1 few TRBJ2-3
CSVEVSFGTEAFF TGCAGCGTTGAAGTTTCATTTGGTACTGAAGCTTTCTTT NA TRBV29-1 NA TRBJ1-1
CASTTDIYGYTF TGTGCCAGCACTACGGATATCTATGGCTACACCTTC NA TRBV2 NA TRBJ1-2
CASSRGGGLSYEQYF TGCGCCAGCAGCCGGGGAGGGGGCCTCTCCTACGAGCAGTACTTC NA TRBV4-1 NA TRBJ2-7
CSVTGRLAKNIQYF TGCAGCGTAACAGGGAGGTTAGCCAAAAACATTCAGTACTTC NA TRBV29-1 NA TRBJ2-4
CASSLTPSDEQFF TGTGCCAGCAGCTTAACCCCTTCGGATGAGCAGTTCTTC NA TRBV11-2 few TRBJ2-1
CASRVRQETQYF TGTGCCAGCCGGGTGCGGCAAGAGACCCAGTACTTC NA TRBV2 NA TRBJ2-5
CAIRWGQGFNEQFF TGTGCCATCAGGTGGGGACAGGGTTTCAACGAGCAGTTCTTC TRBD1 TRBV10-3 few TRBJ2-1
CSANGGSYEQYF TGCAGCGCTAACGGGGGAAGCTACGAGCAGTACTTC NA TRBV29-1 NA TRBJ2-7
CASSLLAGGARAQYF TGTGCCAGCAGCCTACTAGCGGGAGGGGCTAGGGCCCAGTACTTC TRBD2 TRBV27 NA TRBJ2-5
CASSEWDGGVSSYEQYF TGTGCCAGCAGTGAATGGGATGGGGGGGTGAGCTCCTACGAGCAGTACTTC TRBD2 TRBV25-1 few TRBJ2-7
CSVDQQGSYEQYF TGCAGCGTTGACCAACAAGGGTCCTACGAGCAGTACTTC NA TRBV29-1 NA TRBJ2-7
CASSPRLPDSYNEQFF TGTGCCAGCTCACCCCGTTTGCCAGATTCTTACAATGAGCAGTTCTTC NA TRBV18 few TRBJ2-1
CASSIGRGNTEAFF TGTGCCAGCTCAATTGGCAGGGGGAACACTGAAGCTTTCTTT NA TRBV18 NA TRBJ1-1
CASKGPGLHNEQFF TGTGCCAGCAAAGGACCGGGACTCCACAATGAGCAGTTCTTC NA TRBV25-1 NA TRBJ2-1
CAWSVGTTLNQPQHF TGTGCCTGGAGTGTCGGGACAACTCTCAATCAGCCCCAGCATTTT NA TRBV30 NA TRBJ1-5
CASSPEGLAGYNEQFF TGTGCCAGCAGTCCGGAGGGACTAGCGGGCTACAATGAGCAGTTCTTC TRBD2 TRBV27 NA TRBJ2-1
CASSPSGLRTDTQYF TGTGCCAGCAGCCCCTCGGGTCTGAGGACAGATACGCAGTATTTT NA TRBV7-3 NA TRBJ2-3
CASSPQATGGGYTF TGTGCCAGCAGCCCCCAAGCGACAGGCGGTGGCTACACCTTC NA TRBV5-4 few TRBJ1-2
CASSLPRQDPMNTEAFF TGTGCCAGCAGCTTACCTCGACAGGACCCTATGAACACTGAAGCTTTCTTT NA TRBV7-2 NA TRBJ1-1
CASSLGGTDTQYF TGTGCCAGCAGCTTGGGGGGGACAGATACGCAGTATTTT TRBD2 TRBV7-6 NA TRBJ2-3
CASSQGQAPYEQYF TGCGCCAGCAGCCAAGGACAGGCTCCCTACGAGCAGTACTTC TRBD1 TRBV5-1 NA TRBJ2-7
CSVGPTGGVRTEAFF TGCAGCGTTGGTCCGACAGGGGGGGTTCGCACTGAAGCTTTCTTT TRBD1 TRBV29-1 NA TRBJ1-1
CASSLAGNIQYF TGTGCCAGCAGCTTAGCAGGGAACATTCAGTACTTC NA TRBV7-8 NA TRBJ2-4
CASSDAGGGMDEQYF TGTGCCAGCAGTGATGCGGGCGGGGGTATGGACGAGCAGTACTTC TRBD2 TRBV25-1 once TRBJ2-7
CASGLVRSLADQETQYF TGTGCTAGTGGTTTGGTAAGGTCTCTAGCTGATCAAGAGACCCAGTACTTC NA TRBV12-5 NA TRBJ2-5
CSVEVNRHNYGYTF TGCAGCGTTGAAGTAAACCGTCATAACTATGGCTACACCTTC NA TRBV29-1 NA TRBJ1-2
CASSQRTVNTEAFF TGCGCCAGCAGCCAGAGAACAGTGAACACTGAAGCTTTCTTT NA TRBV4-1 NA TRBJ1-1
CSVERQMNTEAFF TGCAGCGTTGAAAGGCAGATGAACACTGAAGCTTTCTTT NA TRBV29-1 NA TRBJ1-1
CASRLDRSSNQPQHF TGTGCCAGCAGGTTGGACAGGAGTAGCAATCAGCCCCAGCATTTT TRBD1 TRBV6-1 few TRBJ1-5
CASSPAAGAYEQYF TGTGCCAGCTCACCAGCGGCAGGGGCCTACGAGCAGTACTTC NA TRBV18 NA TRBJ2-7
CSVDMLANPPYNEQFF TGCAGCGTTGACATGTTGGCCAACCCACCCTACAATGAGCAGTTCTTC NA TRBV29-1 NA TRBJ2-1
CASSESSPQYF TGTGCCAGCAGTGAAAGCAGTCCCCAGTACTTC NA TRBV2 once TRBJ2-5
CASSQTRNEQFF TGTGCCAGCAGCCAGACCCGCAATGAGCAGTTCTTC NA TRBV14 NA TRBJ2-1
CSAKRTAINTEAFF TGCAGCGCAAAAAGGACAGCGATAAACACTGAAGCTTTCTTT NA TRBV29-1 NA TRBJ1-1
CSVRLAGSNTGELFF TGCAGCGTTCGACTAGCGGGGTCGAACACCGGGGAGCTGTTTTTT TRBD2 TRBV29-1 few TRBJ2-2